Below are 31 T cell receptor beta chains sequenced from a single sample in a study of radiation and T cells in renal cell carcinoma. Time point indicated: blood 2 weeks post-SBRT. Treatment specified: 15 Gy SBRT to primary tumor, nephrectomy 4 weeks later. Assay: immunoSEQ multiplex PCR; the TCRdb copy retains only in-frame clones and omits some. The data contain fewer than 150,000 clones, 88% of them seen just once; the ten biggest clones take up almost 6%. This specimen consisted of blood, obtained from a patient whose treatment included radiotherapy and nephrectomy. Source of these receptors: a woman aged 70-85 years with renal cell carcinoma.

This chain joins TRBV19 and TRBJ2-6, with TRBD1 identical over 10 bases. J lost 1 base, V lost 6 bases, and 6 bases had no gene match. Germline V gene data show CDR1 as LNHDA and CDR2 as SQIVND (reference sequence). This CDR3 contains 17 residues. DNA for the CDR3: TGTGCCAGTAGCACGACAGGGGGCAGATCTGGGGCCAACGTCCTGACTTTC. Translation: CASSTTGGRSGANVLTF.

The chain links TRBV28 to TRBJ1-6, with TRBD1 matching 8 bases. V trimming: 7 bases; J trimming: 7 bases; junction bases outside the gene matches: 12. Germline CDR1 is MDHEN and CDR2 is SYDVKM. The CDR3 length is 16 residues. The CDR3 sequence is CASTDVGGQENSPLHF. The CDR3 DNA reads as TGTGCCAGCACCGATGTCGGGGGACAGGAAAATTCACCCCTCCACTTT.

This clone was detected only once. The V and J genes are TRBV19 and TRBJ2-3, with 8 bases fitting TRBD1. The CDR3 loop spans 13 amino acids. With V trimmed by 5 bases and J by 8 bases, 6 bases remained unmatched. Looked up from germline, CDR1 is LNHDA and CDR2 is SQIVND (reference sequence). The chain's CDR3 is CASSAGQGGTQYF. In DNA, the CDR3 is TGTGCCAGTAGTGCCGGACAGGGAGGTACGCAGTATTTT. The full variable domain, rest sourced from reference TRBV19 and TRBJ2-3, is DGGITQSPKYLFRKEGQNVTLSCEQNLNHDAMYWYRQDPGQGLRLIYYSQIVNDFQKGDIAEGYSVSREKKESFPLTVTSAQKNPTAFYLCASSAGQGGTQYFGPGTRLTVL.

The chain carries TRBV10-3 and TRBJ2-1; 11 nucleotides line up with TRBD2. V shed 7 bases, J shed 0 bases, and the junction held 8 bases outside the gene matches. The CDR3 contains 17 residues. Germline CDR1 ENHRY, CDR2 SYGVKD. The CDR3 spells CAITPSGGQSSYNEQFF. Here the CDR3 DNA reads TGTGCCATCACACCTAGCGGGGGGCAAAGCTCCTACAATGAGCAGTTCTTC.

The gene calls are TRBV5-1 and TRBJ2-3; tentative D call: TRBD2 (5 bases). CDR1 and CDR2 (germline): SGHRS, YFSETQ. Trimming cost V 0 bases and J 6 bases, with 20 bases left between them. The CDR3 spans 17 residues. CDR3 in DNA: TGCGCCAGCAGCTTGGGGGGTAGCGCGTTGGCACTGGATACGCAGTATTTT. Translating gives CASSLGGSALALDTQYF.

The chain couples TRBV6-1 to TRBJ1-1, with 7 nucleotides matching TRBD1. Germline lookup yields CDR1 MNHNS and CDR2 SASEGT. The CDR3 sequence is 13 residues long. V trimming: 10 bases; J trimming: 3 bases; junction bases outside the gene matches: 8. Written as DNA, the CDR3 is TGTGCCATTACAACTCAGGGGGACACTGAAGCTTTCTTT. Amino acids: CAITTQGDTEAFF.

The CDR3 coding sequence is TGTGCCAGCAGCTTCCTCCGGACAGACAATAATGAAAAACTGTTTTTT. Amino acids: CASSFLRTDNNEKLFF. J is TRBJ1-4 and V is TRBV13; tentatively, D is TRBD1 (6 bases). The V gene lost 3 bases and the J gene lost 4 bases, with 15 bases spanning the gap. Germline lookup yields CDR1 PRHDT and CDR2 FYEKMQ (reference sequence). This CDR3 has 16 residues.

V and J are TRBV19 and TRBJ1-1, with D unclear. CDR1 is LNHDA and CDR2 is SQIVND in the germline V gene (reference sequence). There are 13 residues in the CDR3. V dropped 0 bases and J dropped 5 bases, with 7 bases sitting between them. DNA of the CDR3: TGTGCCAGTAGTATAGATCGGAGTACTGAAGCTTTCTTT. Translated, it gives CASSIDRSTEAFF. The full variable domain, with the rest looked up from reference TRBV19 and TRBJ1-1, is DGGITQSPKYLFRKEGQNVTLSCEQNLNHDAMYWYRQDPGQGLRLIYYSQIVNDFQKGDIAEGYSVSREKKESFPLTVTSAQKNPTAFYLCASSIDRSTEAFFGQGTRLTVV.

V usage is TRBV7-9 and J usage is TRBJ1-6; TRBD1 aligns across 8 bases. CDR1 is SEHNR and CDR2 is FQNEAQ in the germline V gene (reference sequence). V lost 4 bases and J lost 10; bases outside the gene matches: 15. This CDR3 comprises 17 residues. CDR3 sequence (DNA): TGTGCCAGCAGCTCACACGAGAGGACAGGGATAAGGTCACCCCTCCACTTT. Translation: CASSSHERTGIRSPLHF.

Concerning this clone: This specimen includes other DNA sequences encoding the same CDR3. The rearrangement joins TRBV30 to TRBJ2-3, with D possibly TRBD2 on 6 matching bases. Trimming removed 8 bases at V and 4 bases at J, with 13 bases between. Per germline, CDR1 GTSNPN and CDR2 SVGIG (reference sequence). The CDR3 has 12 residues. In nucleotides, the CDR3 is TGTGCCCACGGAGGGGCGGCAGATACGCAGTATTTT. Its translation: CAHGGAADTQYF.

The CDR3 is CAIRTGYGNTEAFF. The CDR3, as DNA: TGTGCCATCAGGACAGGGTACGGGAACACTGAAGCTTTCTTT. The rearrangement links TRBV10-3 to TRBJ1-1; TRBD1 agrees at 7 bases. The CDR3 extends over 14 amino acids. J lost 1 base, V lost 6 bases, and 5 bases had no gene match. CDR1 ENHRY and CDR2 SYGVKD come from the germline V gene.

The count of this clone is one. This chain links TRBV7-2 with TRBJ1-2; unclear D gene. V gave up 1 base and J gave up 0 bases, with 6 bases separating them. CDR1 is SGHTA and CDR2 is FQGNSA in the germline V gene. This CDR3 comprises 14 residues. CDR3 nucleotides: TGTGCCAGCAGCTTAGGAGGGTCTAACTATGGCTACACCTTC. It specifies CASSLGGSNYGYTF.

The rearrangement uses TRBV4-2 and TRBJ1-4, with TRBD1 matching over 8 bases. V gave up 0 bases and J gave up 3 bases; unmatched junction bases: 6. The CDR3 has 17 amino acids. From germline, CDR1 is LGHNA and CDR2 YNFKEQ. CDR3 residues: CASSQDPGRGPNEKLFF. The DNA for the CDR3 is TGTGCCAGCAGCCAAGATCCAGGCAGGGGGCCTAATGAAAAACTGTTTTTT.

Only one count was recorded for this clone. The chain combines TRBV11-3 with TRBJ2-5; D gene uncertain. This CDR3 region has 14 residues. V lost 4 bases, J lost 5 bases, and 14 bases lay in between. Germline lookup yields CDR1 SGHNT and CDR2 YENEEA. The CDR3 DNA reads as TGTGCCAGCAGCTCACGACGGCTAAGGGAGACCCAGTACTTC. This sequence encodes CASSSRRLRETQYF.

The chain links TRBV6-6 to TRBJ1-6, with D unresolved. Germline V gives CDR1 MNHNY, CDR2 SVGAGI (reference sequence). This CDR3 comprises 15 residues. V gave up 7 bases and J gave up 0 bases, with 10 bases separating them. CDR3 bases: TGTGCCAGCAAGGACCGAAGCTCCTATAATTCACCCCTCCACTTT. Amino acid sequence: CASKDRSSYNSPLHF.

This clone was detected once. The chain couples TRBV5-1 to TRBJ2-1; D remains ambiguous. With 7 bases removed from V and 5 bases from J, the gap between germline ends came to 13 bases. The CDR3 covers 13 residues. Germline-derived CDR1 and CDR2 are SGHRS and YFSETQ. CDR3 amino acids: CASSPAANNEQFF. CDR3 bases: TGCGCCAGCTCCCCGGCGGCAAACAATGAGCAGTTCTTC. The variable domain in full, with the rest retrieved from reference TRBV5-1 and TRBJ2-1, is KAGVTQTPRYLIKTRGQQVTLSCSPISGHRSVSWYQQTPGQGLQFLFEYFSETQRNKGNFPGRFSGRQFSNSRSEMNVSTLELGDSALYLCASSPAANNEQFFGPGTRLTVL.

This sequence joins TRBV25-1 and TRBJ2-3, with TRBD1 as a possible D gene (6 bases). This CDR3 spans 15 amino acids. Germline CDR1 MGHDK, CDR2 SYGVNS. The V end was cut by 1 base, the J end by 6 bases, with 14 bases between. CDR3 loop: CASSEWTVKKDTQYF. The DNA for the CDR3 is TGTGCCAGCAGTGAATGGACAGTGAAGAAGGATACGCAGTATTTT.

This clone has just a few counts. The V gene is TRBV30, the J gene TRBJ1-1; D possibly corresponds to TRBD1 (6 bases). Germline lookup yields CDR1 GTSNPN and CDR2 SVGIG (reference sequence). With 6 bases removed from V and 0 bases from J, the gap between germline ends came to 11 bases. The CDR3 has 13 residues. The DNA of the CDR3 is TGTGCCTGCGACAGGACGGTGAACACTGAAGCTTTCTTT. It encodes CACDRTVNTEAFF. The full variable domain, in which reference TRBV30 and TRBJ1-1 provide the parts outside the CDR3, is SQTIHQWPATLVQPVGSPLSLECTVEGTSNPNLYWYRQAAGRGLQLLFYSVGIGQISSEVPQNLSASRPQDRQFILSSKKLLLSDSGFYLCACDRTVNTEAFFGQGTRLTVV.

This rearrangement joins TRBV5-1 to TRBJ1-5; the D gene is possibly TRBD1 (6 bases). The CDR3 is made up of 16 amino acids. V was pared by 4 bases and J by 0 bases, with 14 bases between. The germline gives CDR1 SGHRS, CDR2 YFSETQ. CDR3 in DNA: TGCGCCAGCAGCCCCCTGGGGGGCGTTAGCAATCAGCCCCAGCATTTT. Amino acids: CASSPLGGVSNQPQHF.

The chain carries TRBV7-9 and TRBJ1-2; a weak D match, TRBD1 (5 bases). The CDR3 runs 12 residues. The V gene lost 3 bases and the J gene lost 11 bases, with 13 bases spanning the gap. Germline values: CDR1 SEHNR, CDR2 FQNEAQ (reference sequence). The CDR3 DNA reads as TGTGCCAGCAGCTTGCCCGGGACGGCTTACACCTTC. Translation: CASSLPGTAYTF.

The genes are TRBV6-5 and TRBJ2-7; 8 bases align to TRBD2. In germline, CDR1 is MNHEY, CDR2 SVGAGI. The CDR3 extends over 15 amino acids. Trimming cost V 2 bases and J 2 bases; bases outside gene matches: 5. CDR3 coding DNA: TGTGCCAGCAGTTACCCGGGGGGGAGGACCTACGAGCAGTACTTC. Amino acid sequence: CASSYPGGRTYEQYF.

V usage is TRBV28 and J usage is TRBJ1-2; 8 bases map to TRBD1. Germline assignment: CDR1 MDHEN and CDR2 SYDVKM. Unmatched junction bases numbered 2, after V lost 3 bases and J lost 2 bases. The CDR3 is 14 residues long. The DNA of the CDR3 is TGTGCCAGCAGTTTGCCAGGGGGCAACTATGGCTACACCTTC. Its translation is CASSLPGGNYGYTF.

The chain recombines TRBV6-1 with TRBJ2-4, with unresolved D. The ends were cut back, 1 base at V and 8 bases at J, with 6 bases in the middle. Germline loops: CDR1 MNHNS, CDR2 SASEGT. The CDR3 totals 12 residues. The CDR3 DNA reads as TGTGCCAGCAGTGAAGGCCTGGACATTCAGTACTTC. It yields the protein CASSEGLDIQYF.

The chain uses TRBV6-6 and TRBJ2-5, with 12 bases aligning to TRBD1. This CDR3 spans 15 amino acids. The J segment lost 2 bases and the V segment lost 7 bases, leaving 5 bases of the junction unmatched. From germline, CDR1 is MNHNY and CDR2 SVGAGI (reference sequence). CDR3 in amino acids: CASNRDRGPQETQYF. DNA of the CDR3: TGTGCCAGCAATCGGGACAGGGGGCCGCAAGAGACCCAGTACTTC.

V usage is TRBV10-2 and J usage is TRBJ2-1; 7 nucleotides line up with TRBD1. The junction had 5 bases not matched to a gene; V was cut back by 6 bases and J by 0 bases. CDR3 length equals 15 residues. Looked up from germline, CDR1 is WSHSY and CDR2 is SAAADI. Here the CDR3 DNA reads TGCGCCAGCAGAAAGGACAGGATCTCCTACAATGAGCAGTTCTTC. This translates into CASRKDRISYNEQFF.

The chain links TRBV11-2 to TRBJ2-2; 11 bases map to TRBD2. CDR1 SGHAT and CDR2 FQNNGV come from the germline V gene. CDR3 length equals 15 residues. V shed 5 bases and J 4 bases; nucleotides not matched to a gene: 3. CDR3 region: CASSTGLAGTGELFF. The CDR3 bases are TGTGCCAGCAGCACTGGACTAGCGGGCACCGGGGAGCTGTTTTTT.

V gene TRBV7-2 combines with J gene TRBJ2-5; 7 bases agree with TRBD1. V was clipped by 7 bases and J by 5 bases; unmatched bases: 13. CDR1 and CDR2 (germline): SGHTA, FQGNSA. CDR3 length equals 15 residues. This CDR3 is CASMQGQIGPETQYF. In DNA, the CDR3 is TGTGCCAGCATGCAGGGACAGATCGGGCCCGAGACCCAGTACTTC. Combining the CDR3 with reference TRBV7-2 and TRBJ2-5 gives the whole variable domain GAGVSQSPSNKVTEKGKDVELRCDPISGHTALYWYRQSLGQGLEFLIYFQGNSAPDKSGLPSDRFSAERTGGSVSTLTIQRTQQEDSAVYLCASMQGQIGPETQYFGPGTRLLVL.

This clone was seen once. The chain combines TRBV5-5 with TRBJ2-5; perhaps TRBD1 as D (7 bases). Germline V gene data show CDR1 as SGHKS and CDR2 as YYEKEE (reference sequence). Trimming removed 0 bases from V and 4 bases from J, with 19 bases in between. The CDR3 runs to 17 residues. This chain's CDR3 is CASSLERGRAGRETQYF. In DNA form, the CDR3 reads TGTGCCAGCAGCTTGGAAAGGGGGCGGGCGGGGCGAGAGACCCAGTACTTC.

This clone has more than one count but fewer than ten. The chain joins TRBV7-9 to TRBJ1-6, with 10 positions matching TRBD1. This CDR3 has 16 amino acids. With V trimmed by 5 bases and J by 7 bases, 8 bases remained unmatched. Germline V CDR1 and CDR2: SEHNR, FQNEAQ (reference sequence). The DNA for the CDR3 is TGTGCCAGCAGCCCCGGGACAGGGGTTATAAATTCACCCCTCCACTTT. This codes for CASSPGTGVINSPLHF. Full variable domain (rest looked up from reference TRBV7-9 and TRBJ1-6): DTGVSQNPRHKITKRGQNVTFRCDPISEHNRLYWYRQTLGQGPEFLTYFQNEAQLEKSRLLSDRFSAERPKGSFSTLEIQRTEQGDSAMYLCASSPGTGVINSPLHFGNGTRLTVT.

The V gene is TRBV28, the J gene TRBJ2-1; D remains ambiguous. The CDR3 runs 13 residues. Germline V lookup: CDR1 MDHEN, CDR2 SYDVKM. V was cut by 4 bases and J by 4 bases, with 8 bases left in between. The CDR3 is CASSSTAYNEQFF. CDR3 nucleotide sequence: TGTGCCAGCAGTTCCACAGCGTACAATGAGCAGTTCTTC.

The gene calls are TRBV28 and TRBJ2-5; 8 bases fit TRBD2. J lost 0 bases, V lost 5 bases, and 8 bases had no gene match. The CDR3 loop spans 16 amino acids. Looked up from germline, CDR1 is MDHEN and CDR2 is SYDVKM. CDR3 DNA: TGTGCCAGCAGTACGGGGACTAGGGGAGACCAAGAGACCCAGTACTTC. Translation: CASSTGTRGDQETQYF.